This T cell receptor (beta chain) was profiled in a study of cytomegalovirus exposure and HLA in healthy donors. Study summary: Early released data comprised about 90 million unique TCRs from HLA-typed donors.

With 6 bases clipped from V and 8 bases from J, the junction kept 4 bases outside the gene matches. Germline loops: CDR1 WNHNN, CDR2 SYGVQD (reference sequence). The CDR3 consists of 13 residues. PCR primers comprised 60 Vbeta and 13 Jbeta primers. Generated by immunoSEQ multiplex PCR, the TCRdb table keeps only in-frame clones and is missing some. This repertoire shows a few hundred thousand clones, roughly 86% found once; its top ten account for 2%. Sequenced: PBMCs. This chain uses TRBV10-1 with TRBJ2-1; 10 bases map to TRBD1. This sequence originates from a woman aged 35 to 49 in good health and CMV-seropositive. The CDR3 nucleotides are TGCGCCAGCAGGGACAGGGGGGGGGATGAGCAGTTCTTC. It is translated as CASRDRGGDEQFF.